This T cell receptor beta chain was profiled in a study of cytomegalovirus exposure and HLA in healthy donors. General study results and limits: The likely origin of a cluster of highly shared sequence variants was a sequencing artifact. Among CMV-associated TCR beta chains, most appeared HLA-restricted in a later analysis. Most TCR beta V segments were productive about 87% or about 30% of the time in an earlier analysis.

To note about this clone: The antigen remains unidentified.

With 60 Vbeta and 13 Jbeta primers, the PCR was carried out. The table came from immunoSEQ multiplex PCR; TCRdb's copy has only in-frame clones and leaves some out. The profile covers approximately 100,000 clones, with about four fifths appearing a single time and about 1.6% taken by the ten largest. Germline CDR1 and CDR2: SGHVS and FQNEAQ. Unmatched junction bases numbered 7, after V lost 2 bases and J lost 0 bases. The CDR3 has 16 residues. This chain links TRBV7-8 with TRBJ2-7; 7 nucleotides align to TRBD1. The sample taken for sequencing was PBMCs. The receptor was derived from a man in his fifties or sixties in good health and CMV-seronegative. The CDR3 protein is CASSLSGQARSYEQYF. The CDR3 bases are TGTGCCAGCAGCTTAAGCGGACAGGCCCGCTCCTACGAGCAGTACTTC.